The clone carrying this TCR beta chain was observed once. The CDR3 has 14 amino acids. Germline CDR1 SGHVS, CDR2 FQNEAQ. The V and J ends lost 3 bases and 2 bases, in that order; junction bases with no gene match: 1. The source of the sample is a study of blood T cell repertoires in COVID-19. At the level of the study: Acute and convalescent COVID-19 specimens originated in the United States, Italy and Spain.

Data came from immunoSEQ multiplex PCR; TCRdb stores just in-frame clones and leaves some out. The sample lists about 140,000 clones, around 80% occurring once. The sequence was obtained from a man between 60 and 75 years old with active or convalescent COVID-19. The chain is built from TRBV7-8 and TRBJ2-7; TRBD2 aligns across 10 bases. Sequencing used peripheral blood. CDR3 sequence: CASSFSGGTYEQYF. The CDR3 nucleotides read TGTGCCAGCAGCTTTAGCGGGGGGACCTACGAGCAGTACTTC. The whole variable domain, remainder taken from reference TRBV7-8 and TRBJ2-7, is GAGVSQSPRYKVAKRGQDVALRCDPISGHVSLFWYQQALGQGPEFLTYFQNEAQLDKSGLPSDRFFAERPEGSVSTLKIQRTQQEDSAVYLCASSFSGGTYEQYFGPGTRLTVT.